This T cell receptor (beta chain) is from a study of blood T cell repertoires in COVID-19. Study summary: T cells, B-cell-depleted T cells, or PBMCs provided the cDNA or gDNA that served as material.

Enrollees, about 18 to 95 years old, lived in approximately 25 US areas. Original analysis: Estimation of nucleated cell counts relied on the amplification of reference gene primers. Profiling relied on immunoSEQ multiplex PCR, and the TCRdb table lists in-frame clones only, not all of them. The DNA gave D and trimming, while V, J and clone size come from that table. Of fewer than 400,000 clones in the sample, about nine tenths were seen once. Specimen: PBMCs or T cells enriched from blood (not recorded which). The sequence was obtained from a woman between 25 and 40 years old who had recovered from COVID-19.

The CDR3 sequence: CAWSATTVNQPQHF. The DNA for the CDR3 is TGTGCCTGGAGTGCAACGACAGTCAATCAGCCCCAGCATTTT. V usage is TRBV30 and J usage is TRBJ1-5; perhaps TRBD1 as D (5 bases). Deletions cut 1 base from V and 3 bases from J, with 10 bases between. There are 14 residues in the CDR3. Germline CDR1 is GTSNPN and CDR2 is SVGIG (reference sequence). The full variable domain, rest sourced from reference TRBV30 and TRBJ1-5, is SQTIHQWPATLVQPVGSPLSLECTVEGTSNPNLYWYRQAAGRGLQLLFYSVGIGQISSEVPQNLSASRPQDRQFILSSKKLLLSDSGFYLCAWSATTVNQPQHFGDGTRLSIL.